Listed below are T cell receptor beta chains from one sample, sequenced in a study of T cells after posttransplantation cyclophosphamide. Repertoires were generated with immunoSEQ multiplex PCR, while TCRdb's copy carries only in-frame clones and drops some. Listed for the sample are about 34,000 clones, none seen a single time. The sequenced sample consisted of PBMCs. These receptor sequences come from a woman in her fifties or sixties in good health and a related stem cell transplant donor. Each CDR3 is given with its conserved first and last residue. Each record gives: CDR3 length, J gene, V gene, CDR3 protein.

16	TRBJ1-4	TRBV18	CASSPGSPGANEKLFF
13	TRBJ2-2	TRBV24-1	CATGGADTGELFF
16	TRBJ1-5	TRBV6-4	CASSCRDKYSNQPQHF
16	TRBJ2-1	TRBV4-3	CASSHGTSGAQDEQFF
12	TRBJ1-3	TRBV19	CATSDSGNTIYF
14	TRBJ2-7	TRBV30	CAWSSGLAYYEQYF
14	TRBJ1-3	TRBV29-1	CSVEDGTDWNTIYF
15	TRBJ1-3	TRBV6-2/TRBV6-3	CASSRDSVSGNTIYF
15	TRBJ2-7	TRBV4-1	CASSLGQHGSYEQYF
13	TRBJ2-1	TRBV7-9	CASKTVSGGEQFF
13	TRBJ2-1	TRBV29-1	CSVEETGDNEQFF
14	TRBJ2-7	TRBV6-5	CASKVTGVGYEQYF
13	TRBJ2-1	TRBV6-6	CASTGRTDNEQFF
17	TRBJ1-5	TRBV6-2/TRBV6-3	CASSSRAGGRSNQPQHF
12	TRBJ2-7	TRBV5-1	CASSLPSYEQYF
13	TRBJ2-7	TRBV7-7	CASSLTGDYEQYF
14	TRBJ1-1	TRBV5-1	CASSLVSMNTEAFF
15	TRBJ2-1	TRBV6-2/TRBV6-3	CASSRTGTRGKEQFF
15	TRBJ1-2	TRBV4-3	CASSQGEGTPYGYTF
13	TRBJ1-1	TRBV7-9	CASSPRGYTEAFF
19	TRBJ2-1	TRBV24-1	CATSGRGLAGARDPNEQFF
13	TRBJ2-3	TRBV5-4	CASSRDYTDTQYF
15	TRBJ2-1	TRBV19	CASSTGLAGGNEQFF
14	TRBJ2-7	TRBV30	CAWSTGTPPYEQYF
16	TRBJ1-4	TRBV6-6	CASSYSDGQGAEKLFF
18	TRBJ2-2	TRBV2	CASSEPRGQEESTGELFF
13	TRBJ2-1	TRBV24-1	CATSDLAADGQFF